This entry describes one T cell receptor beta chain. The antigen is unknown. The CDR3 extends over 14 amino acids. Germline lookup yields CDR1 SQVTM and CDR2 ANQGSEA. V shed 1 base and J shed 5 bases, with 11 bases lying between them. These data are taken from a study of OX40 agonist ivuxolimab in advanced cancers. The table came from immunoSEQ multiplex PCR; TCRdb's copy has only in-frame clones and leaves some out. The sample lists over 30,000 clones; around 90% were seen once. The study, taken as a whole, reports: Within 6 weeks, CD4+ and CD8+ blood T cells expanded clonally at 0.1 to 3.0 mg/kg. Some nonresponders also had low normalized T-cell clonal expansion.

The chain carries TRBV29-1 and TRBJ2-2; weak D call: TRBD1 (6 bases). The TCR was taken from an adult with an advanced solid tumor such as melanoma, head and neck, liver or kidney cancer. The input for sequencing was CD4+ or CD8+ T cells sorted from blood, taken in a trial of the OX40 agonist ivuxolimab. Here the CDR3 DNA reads TGCAGCGTTGAAGTTGGGGGCGGTACCGGGGAGCTGTTTTTT. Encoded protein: CSVEVGGGTGELFF.